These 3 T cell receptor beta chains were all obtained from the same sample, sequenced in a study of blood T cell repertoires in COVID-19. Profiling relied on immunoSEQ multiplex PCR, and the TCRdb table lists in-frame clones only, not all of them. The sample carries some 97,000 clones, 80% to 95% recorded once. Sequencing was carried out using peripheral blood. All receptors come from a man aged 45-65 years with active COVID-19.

CDR3 DNA sequence: TGTGCCAGCAGCCGACTGGGACAGAAGAATCAGCCCCAGCATTTT. Protein sequence: CASSRLGQKNQPQHF. The gene calls are TRBV6-5 and TRBJ1-5; the match to TRBD1 covers 7 bases. This CDR3 contains 15 residues. Per the germline V gene, CDR1 is MNHEY and CDR2 is SVGAGI. V gave up 6 bases and J gave up 4 bases; unmatched junction bases: 9.

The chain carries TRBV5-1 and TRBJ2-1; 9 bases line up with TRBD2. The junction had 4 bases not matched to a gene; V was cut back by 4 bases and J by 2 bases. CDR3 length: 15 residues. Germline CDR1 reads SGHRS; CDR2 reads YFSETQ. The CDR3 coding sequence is TGCGCCAGCAGCGAAGCGGGAGGAACCTACAATGAGCAGTTCTTC. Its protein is CASSEAGGTYNEQFF.

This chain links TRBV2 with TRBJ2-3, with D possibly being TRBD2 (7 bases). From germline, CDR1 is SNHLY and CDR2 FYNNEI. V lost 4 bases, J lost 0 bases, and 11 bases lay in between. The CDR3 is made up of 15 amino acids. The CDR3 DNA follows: TGTGCCAGCAGTGCACAGGGAGGGAGCACAGATACGCAGTATTTT. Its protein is CASSAQGGSTDTQYF.